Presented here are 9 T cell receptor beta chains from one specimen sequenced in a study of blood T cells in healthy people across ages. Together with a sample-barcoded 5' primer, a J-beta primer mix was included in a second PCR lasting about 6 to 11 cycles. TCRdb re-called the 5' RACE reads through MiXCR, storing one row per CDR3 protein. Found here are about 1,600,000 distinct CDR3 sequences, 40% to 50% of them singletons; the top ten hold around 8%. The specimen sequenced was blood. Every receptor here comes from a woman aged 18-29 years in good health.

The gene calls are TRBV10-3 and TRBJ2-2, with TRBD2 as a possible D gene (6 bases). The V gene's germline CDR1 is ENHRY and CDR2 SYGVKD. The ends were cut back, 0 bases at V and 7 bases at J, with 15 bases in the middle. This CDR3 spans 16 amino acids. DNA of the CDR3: TGTGCCATCAGTGAGTCGGGAAGCATCGGGGGCGGGGAGCTGTTTTTT. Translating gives CAISESGSIGGGELFF.

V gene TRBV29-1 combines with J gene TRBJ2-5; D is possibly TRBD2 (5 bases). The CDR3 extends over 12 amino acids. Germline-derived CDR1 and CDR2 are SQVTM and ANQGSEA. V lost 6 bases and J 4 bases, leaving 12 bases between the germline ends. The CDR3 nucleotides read TGCAGCGTGAGGGAAGGCCCAGAGACCCAGTACTTC. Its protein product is CSVREGPETQYF.

CDR3 amino acids: CASSERPLDTEAFF. DNA for the CDR3: TGTGCCAGCAGTGAACGCCCCCTGGACACTGAAGCTTTCTTT. The chain combines TRBV6-1 with TRBJ1-1; no clear D. This CDR3 has 14 residues. The V end was cut by 2 bases, the J end by 3 bases, with 10 bases between. CDR1 is MNHNS and CDR2 is SASEGT in the germline V gene.

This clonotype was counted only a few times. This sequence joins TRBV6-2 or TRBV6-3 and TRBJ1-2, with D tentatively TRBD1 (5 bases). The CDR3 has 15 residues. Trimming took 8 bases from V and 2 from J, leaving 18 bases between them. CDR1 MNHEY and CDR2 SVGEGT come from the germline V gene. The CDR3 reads CASVEGRGFNYGYTF. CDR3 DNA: TGTGCCAGCGTTGAGGGACGGGGCTTCAACTATGGCTACACCTTC.

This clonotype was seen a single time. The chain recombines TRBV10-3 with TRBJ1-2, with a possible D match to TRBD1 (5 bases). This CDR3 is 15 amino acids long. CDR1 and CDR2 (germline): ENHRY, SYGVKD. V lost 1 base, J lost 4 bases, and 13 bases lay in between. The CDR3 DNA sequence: TGTGCCATCAGTGAGTTGACGGGGGTGAGCTATGGCTACACCTTC. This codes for CAISELTGVSYGYTF.

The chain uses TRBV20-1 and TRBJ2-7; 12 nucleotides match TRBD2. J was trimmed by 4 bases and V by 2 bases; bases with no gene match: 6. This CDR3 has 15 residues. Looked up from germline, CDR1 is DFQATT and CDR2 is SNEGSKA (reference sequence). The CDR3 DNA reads TGCAGTGCTAGACCCCTAGCGGGAGGGCTTTACGAGCAGTACTTC. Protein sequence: CSARPLAGGLYEQYF.

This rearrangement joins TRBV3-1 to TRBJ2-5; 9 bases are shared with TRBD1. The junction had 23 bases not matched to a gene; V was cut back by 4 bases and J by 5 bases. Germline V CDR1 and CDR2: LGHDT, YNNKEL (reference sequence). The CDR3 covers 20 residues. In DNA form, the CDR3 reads TGTGCCAGCAGCCGACCGGGAGTTCAACAGGGGGCGAGAAACCGGGAGACCCAGTACTTC. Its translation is CASSRPGVQQGARNRETQYF.

CDR3 bases: TGTGCCACCAGTGACCCCCTCCGGGGGGGCGCCTACAATGAGCAGTACTTC. Its protein product is CATSDPLRGGAYNEQYF. The gene calls are TRBV24-1 and TRBJ2-1, with 8 bases lining up with TRBD2. With the DNA end fitting TRBJ2-7 better, the J assignment may be wrong. CDR1 is KGHDR and CDR2 is SFDVKD in the germline V gene. The CDR3 runs to 17 residues.

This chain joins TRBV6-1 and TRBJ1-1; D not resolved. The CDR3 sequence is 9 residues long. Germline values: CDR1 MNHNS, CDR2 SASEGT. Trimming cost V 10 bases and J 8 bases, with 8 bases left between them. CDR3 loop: CATSTEAFF. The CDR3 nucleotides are TGTGCCACCTCGACCGAAGCTTTCTTT.